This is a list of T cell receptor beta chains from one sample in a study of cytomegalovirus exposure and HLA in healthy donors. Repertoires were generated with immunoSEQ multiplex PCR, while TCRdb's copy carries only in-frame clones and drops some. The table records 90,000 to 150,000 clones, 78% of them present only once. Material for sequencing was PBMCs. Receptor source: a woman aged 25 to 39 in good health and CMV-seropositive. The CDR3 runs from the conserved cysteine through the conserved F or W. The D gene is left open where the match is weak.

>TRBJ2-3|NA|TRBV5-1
CASRLSGLTDTQYF
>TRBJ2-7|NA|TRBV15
CATSRKAGSRTYEQYF
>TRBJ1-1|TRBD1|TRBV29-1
CSVEDRGTEAFF
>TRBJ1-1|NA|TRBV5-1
CASSLDRTRAAFF
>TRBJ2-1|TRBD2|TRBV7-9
CASSTPPGLAGGYNEQFF
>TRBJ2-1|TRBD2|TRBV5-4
CASSLTSGGAGSYNEQFF
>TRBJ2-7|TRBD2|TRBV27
CASKSGGGYEQYF
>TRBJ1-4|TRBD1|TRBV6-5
CASSRDRGGEKLFF
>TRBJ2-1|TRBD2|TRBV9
CASSPFPISGGSPSSYNEQFF
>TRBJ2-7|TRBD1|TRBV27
CASSLSGGQEVIEQYF
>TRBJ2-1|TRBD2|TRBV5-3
CARSLGLVYNEQFF
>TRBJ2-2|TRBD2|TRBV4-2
CASSQDRVVGLAGGMGGELFF
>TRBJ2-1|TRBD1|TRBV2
CASSVGDRPYNEQFF
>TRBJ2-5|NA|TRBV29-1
CSVFRDINQETQYF
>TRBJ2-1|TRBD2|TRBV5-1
CASSTGLAGAIYNEQFF
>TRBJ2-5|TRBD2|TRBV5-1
CASSAGTSGERWMETQYF
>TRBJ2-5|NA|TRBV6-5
CASNHGLGGQETQYF
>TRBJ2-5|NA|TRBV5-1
CASSAQVQETQYF
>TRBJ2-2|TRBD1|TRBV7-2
CASSPRTGGFGELFF
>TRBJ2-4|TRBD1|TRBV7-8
CASSFGTGGNIQYF
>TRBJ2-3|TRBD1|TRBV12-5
CASGLARQGLTDTQYF
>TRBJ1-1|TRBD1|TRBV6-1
CATAWTGRVDSEAFF
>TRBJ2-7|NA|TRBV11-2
CASSGASSYEQYF
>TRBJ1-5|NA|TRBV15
CATSSAPRAPGGSNQPQHF
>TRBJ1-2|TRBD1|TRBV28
CASSPPAGQLYGYTF
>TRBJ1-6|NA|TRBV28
CATLTGGTGNSPLHF
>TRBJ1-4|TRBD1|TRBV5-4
CASSLSGRGDEKLFF
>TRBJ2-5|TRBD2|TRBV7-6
CASSSQPGLGAQETQYF
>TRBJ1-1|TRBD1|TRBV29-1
CSVEGGQTEAFF
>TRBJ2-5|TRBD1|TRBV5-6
CAGNRGQETQYF
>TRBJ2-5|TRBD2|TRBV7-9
CASSRAGGARETQYF
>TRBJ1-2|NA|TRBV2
CASSDWARQRGGYTF
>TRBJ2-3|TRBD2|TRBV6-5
CASSMISGALKYF
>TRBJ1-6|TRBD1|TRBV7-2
CASSLAGQGALNSPLHF
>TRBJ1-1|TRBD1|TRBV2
CASSGQGGNTEAFF
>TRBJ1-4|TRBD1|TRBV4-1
CASSQEGTGGREKLFF
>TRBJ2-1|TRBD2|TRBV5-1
CASKSLAGGPSYNEQFF
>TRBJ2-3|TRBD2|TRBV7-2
CASTPGGGRANTQYF
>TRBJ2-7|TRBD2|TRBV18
CASSPPDSGAYEQYF
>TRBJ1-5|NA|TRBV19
CASSMVDILGVSNQPQHF
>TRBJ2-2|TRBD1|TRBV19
CASSSRQGHTGELFF
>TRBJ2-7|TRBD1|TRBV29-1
CSVDIQGASGEQYF
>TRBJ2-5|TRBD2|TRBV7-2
CASSSLGAGTQETQYF
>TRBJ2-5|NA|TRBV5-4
CASSHRRLSGNKETQYF
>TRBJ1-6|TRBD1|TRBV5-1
CASSLDNRGRYSPLHF